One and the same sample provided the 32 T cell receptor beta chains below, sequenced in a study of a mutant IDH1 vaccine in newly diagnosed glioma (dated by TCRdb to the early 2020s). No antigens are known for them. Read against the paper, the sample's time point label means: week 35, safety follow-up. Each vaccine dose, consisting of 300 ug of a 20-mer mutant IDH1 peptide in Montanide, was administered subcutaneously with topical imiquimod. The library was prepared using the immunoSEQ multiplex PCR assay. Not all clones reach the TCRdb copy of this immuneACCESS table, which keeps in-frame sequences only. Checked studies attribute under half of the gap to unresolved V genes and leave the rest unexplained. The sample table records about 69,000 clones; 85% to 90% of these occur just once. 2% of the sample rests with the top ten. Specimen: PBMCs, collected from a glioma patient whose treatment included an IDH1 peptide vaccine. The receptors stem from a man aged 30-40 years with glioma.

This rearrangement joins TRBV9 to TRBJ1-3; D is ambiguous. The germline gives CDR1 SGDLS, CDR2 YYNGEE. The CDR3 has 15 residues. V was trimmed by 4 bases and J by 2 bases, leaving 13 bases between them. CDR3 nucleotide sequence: TGTGCCAGCAGCCCCTCCACGTCGGCTGGAAACACCATATATTTT. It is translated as CASSPSTSAGNTIYF.

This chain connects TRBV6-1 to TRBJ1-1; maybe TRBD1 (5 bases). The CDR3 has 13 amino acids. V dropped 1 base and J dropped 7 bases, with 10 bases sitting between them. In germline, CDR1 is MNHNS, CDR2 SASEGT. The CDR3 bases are TGTGCCAGCAGTGAAGTGGCAGGGATTGAAGCTTTCTTT. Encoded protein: CASSEVAGIEAFF.

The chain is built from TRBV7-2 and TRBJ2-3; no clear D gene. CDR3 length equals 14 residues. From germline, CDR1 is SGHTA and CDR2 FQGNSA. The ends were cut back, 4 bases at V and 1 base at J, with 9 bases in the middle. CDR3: CASSSTRGTDTQYF. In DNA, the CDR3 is TGTGCCAGCAGCTCCACAAGGGGCACAGATACGCAGTATTTT.

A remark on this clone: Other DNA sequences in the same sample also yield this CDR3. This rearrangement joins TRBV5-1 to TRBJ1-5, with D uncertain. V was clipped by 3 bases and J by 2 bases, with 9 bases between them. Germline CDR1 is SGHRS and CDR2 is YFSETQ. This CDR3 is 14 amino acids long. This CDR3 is CASSSGLGNQPQHF. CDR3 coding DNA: TGCGCCAGCAGCTCAGGACTGGGCAATCAGCCCCAGCATTTT.

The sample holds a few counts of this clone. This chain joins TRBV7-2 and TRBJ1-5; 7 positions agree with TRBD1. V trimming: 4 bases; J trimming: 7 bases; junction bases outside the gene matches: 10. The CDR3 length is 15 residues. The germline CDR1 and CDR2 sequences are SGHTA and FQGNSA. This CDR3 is CASSSLTGMSQPQHF. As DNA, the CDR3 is TGTGCCAGCAGCTCCCTGACAGGGATGAGCCAGCCCCAGCATTTT.

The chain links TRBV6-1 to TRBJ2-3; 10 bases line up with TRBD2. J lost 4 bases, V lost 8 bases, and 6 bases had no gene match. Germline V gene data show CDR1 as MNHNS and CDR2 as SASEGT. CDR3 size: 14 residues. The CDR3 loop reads CASRASGGADTQYF. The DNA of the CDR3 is TGTGCCAGCCGGGCCAGCGGGGGGGCAGATACGCAGTATTTT.

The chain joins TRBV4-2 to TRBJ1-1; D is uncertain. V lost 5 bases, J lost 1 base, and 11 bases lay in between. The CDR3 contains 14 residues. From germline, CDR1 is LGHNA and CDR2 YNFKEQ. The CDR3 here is CASSLVAGNTEAFF. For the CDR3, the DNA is TGTGCCAGCAGCTTGGTAGCGGGGAACACTGAAGCTTTCTTT.

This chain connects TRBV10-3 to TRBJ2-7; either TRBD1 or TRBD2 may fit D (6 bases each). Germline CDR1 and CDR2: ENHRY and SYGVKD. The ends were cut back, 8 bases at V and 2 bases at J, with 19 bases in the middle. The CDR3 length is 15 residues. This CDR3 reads CAIREAGTPAYEQYF. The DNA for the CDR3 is TGTGCCATCCGAGAGGCGGGGACACCGGCCTACGAGCAGTACTTC.

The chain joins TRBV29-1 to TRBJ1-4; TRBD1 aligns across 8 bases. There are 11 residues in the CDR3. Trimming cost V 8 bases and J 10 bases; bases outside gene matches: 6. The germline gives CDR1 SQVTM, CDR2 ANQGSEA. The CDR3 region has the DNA TGCAGCATAACCGACAGGGGAAAACTGTTTTTT. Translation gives CSITDRGKLFF.

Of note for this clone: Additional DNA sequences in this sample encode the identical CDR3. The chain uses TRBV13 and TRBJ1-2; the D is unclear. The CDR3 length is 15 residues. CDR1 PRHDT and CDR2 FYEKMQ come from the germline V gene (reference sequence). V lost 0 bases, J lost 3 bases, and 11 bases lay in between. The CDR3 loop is CASSLGSGLHYGYTF. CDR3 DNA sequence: TGTGCCAGCAGCTTAGGCTCGGGGTTACACTATGGCTACACCTTC. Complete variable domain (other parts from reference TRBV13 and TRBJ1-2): AAGVIQSPRHLIKEKRETATLKCYPIPRHDTVYWYQQGPGQDPQFLISFYEKMQSDKGSIPDRFSAQQFSDYHSELNMSSLELGDSALYFCASSLGSGLHYGYTFGSGTRLTVV.

The CDR3 loop is CASSQGGTSGETQYF. The CDR3 DNA reads TGTGCCAGCAGTCAAGGGGGCACGTCGGGAGAGACCCAGTACTTC. This chain uses TRBV5-4 with TRBJ2-5; TRBD1 aligns across 7 bases. V lost 5 bases and J lost 4; bases outside the gene matches: 11. Germline CDR1 reads SGHNT; CDR2 reads YYREEE (reference sequence). This CDR3 has 15 residues.

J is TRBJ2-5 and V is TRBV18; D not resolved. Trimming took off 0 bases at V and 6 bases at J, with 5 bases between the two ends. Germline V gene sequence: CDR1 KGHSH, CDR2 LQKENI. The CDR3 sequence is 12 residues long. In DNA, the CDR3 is TGTGCCAGCTCACCACCGAGCCAGACCCAGTACTTC. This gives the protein CASSPPSQTQYF.

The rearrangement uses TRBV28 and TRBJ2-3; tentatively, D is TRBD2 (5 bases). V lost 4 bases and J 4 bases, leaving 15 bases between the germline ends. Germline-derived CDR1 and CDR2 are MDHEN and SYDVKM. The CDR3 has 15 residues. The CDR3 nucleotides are TGTGCCAGCAGTTCCCCGAGGGAGAGTGCAGATACGCAGTATTTT. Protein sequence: CASSSPRESADTQYF.

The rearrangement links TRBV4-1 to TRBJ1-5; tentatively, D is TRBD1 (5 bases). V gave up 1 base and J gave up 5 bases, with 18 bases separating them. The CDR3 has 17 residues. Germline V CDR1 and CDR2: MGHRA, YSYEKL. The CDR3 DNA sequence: TGCGCCAGCAGCCAAGGTGTCTTCCGGGGGAAGGATCAGCCCCAGCATTTT. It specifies CASSQGVFRGKDQPQHF.

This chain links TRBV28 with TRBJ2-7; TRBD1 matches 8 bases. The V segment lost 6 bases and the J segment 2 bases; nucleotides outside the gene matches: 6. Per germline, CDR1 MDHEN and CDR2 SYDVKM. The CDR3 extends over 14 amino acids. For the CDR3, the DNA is TGTGCCAGCAGAGCGAGACAGGGGACCTACGAGCAGTACTTC. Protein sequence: CASRARQGTYEQYF.

Here the CDR3 DNA reads TGTGCCAGCAGCCTCCGGACAGGGGGCCACGAGCAGTACTTC. It specifies CASSLRTGGHEQYF. V usage is TRBV7-2 and J usage is TRBJ2-7; the match to TRBD1 covers 11 bases. Germline V CDR1 and CDR2: SGHTA, FQGNSA. This CDR3 contains 14 residues. Trimming at V came to 5 bases and at J to 5 bases, leaving 5 bases not matched to a gene.

The CDR3 nucleotides are TGTGCCAGCAGCCAAACTAGCGGGAGGACCTCCTACGAGCAGTACTTC. The encoded protein is CASSQTSGRTSYEQYF. The chain links TRBV4-2 to TRBJ2-7; 12 bases line up with TRBD2. J lost 0 bases, V lost 2 bases, and 2 bases had no gene match. The CDR3 runs 16 residues. Germline CDR1 is LGHNA and CDR2 is YNFKEQ.

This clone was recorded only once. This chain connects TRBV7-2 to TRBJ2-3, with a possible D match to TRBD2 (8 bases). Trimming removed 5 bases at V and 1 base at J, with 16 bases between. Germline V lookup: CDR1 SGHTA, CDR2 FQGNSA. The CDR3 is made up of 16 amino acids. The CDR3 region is CASSPGGGLGTDTQYF. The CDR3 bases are TGTGCCAGCAGCCCAGGGGGGGGACTAGGCACAGATACGCAGTATTTT.

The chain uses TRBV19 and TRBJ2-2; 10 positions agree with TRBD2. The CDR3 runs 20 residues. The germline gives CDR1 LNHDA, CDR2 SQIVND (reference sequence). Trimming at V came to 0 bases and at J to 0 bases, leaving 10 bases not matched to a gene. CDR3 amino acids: CASSIDVLAGAVANTGELFF. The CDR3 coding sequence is TGTGCCAGTAGTATAGATGTCCTAGCGGGAGCTGTAGCGAACACCGGGGAGCTGTTTTTT.

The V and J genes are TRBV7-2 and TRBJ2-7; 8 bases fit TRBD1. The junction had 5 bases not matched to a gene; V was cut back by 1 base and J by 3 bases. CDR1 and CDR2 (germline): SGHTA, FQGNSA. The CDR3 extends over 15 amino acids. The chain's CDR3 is CASSLGGQGLYEQYF. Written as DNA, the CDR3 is TGTGCCAGCAGCTTAGGAGGACAGGGCCTCTACGAGCAGTACTTC.

CDR3 amino acids: CAISESYRFYGYTF. Here the CDR3 DNA reads TGTGCCATCAGTGAGTCTTACCGATTCTATGGCTACACCTTC. This chain connects TRBV10-3 to TRBJ1-2; no reliable D call. The CDR3 spans 14 residues. CDR1 and CDR2 from the germline V gene are ENHRY and SYGVKD. V lost 0 bases and J lost 4, with 9 bases in between.

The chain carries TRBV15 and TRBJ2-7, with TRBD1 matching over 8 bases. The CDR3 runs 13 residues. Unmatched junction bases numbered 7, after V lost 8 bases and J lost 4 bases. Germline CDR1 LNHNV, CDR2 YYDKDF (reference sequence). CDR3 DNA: TGTGCCACCCGGACAGGGTTCGGTTACGAGCAGTACTTC. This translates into CATRTGFGYEQYF.

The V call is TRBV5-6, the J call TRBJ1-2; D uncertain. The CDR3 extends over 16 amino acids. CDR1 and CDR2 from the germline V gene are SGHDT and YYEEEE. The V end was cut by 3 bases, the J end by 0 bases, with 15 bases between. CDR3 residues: CASSSRRIKANYGYTF. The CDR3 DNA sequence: TGTGCCAGCAGCTCGCGTAGGATCAAGGCTAACTATGGCTACACCTTC.

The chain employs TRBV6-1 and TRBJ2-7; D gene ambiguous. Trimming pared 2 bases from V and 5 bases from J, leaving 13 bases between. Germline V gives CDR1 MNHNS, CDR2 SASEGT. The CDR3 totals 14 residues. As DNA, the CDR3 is TGTGCCAGCAGTGAACGCGGCCCGCCCCACGAGCAGTACTTC. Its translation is CASSERGPPHEQYF.

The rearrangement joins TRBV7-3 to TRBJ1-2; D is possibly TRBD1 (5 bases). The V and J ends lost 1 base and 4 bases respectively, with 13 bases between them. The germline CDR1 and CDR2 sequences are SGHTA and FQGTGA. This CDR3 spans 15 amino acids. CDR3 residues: CASSLNPAGTYGYTF. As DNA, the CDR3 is TGTGCCAGCAGCTTAAATCCGGCAGGGACCTATGGCTACACCTTC.

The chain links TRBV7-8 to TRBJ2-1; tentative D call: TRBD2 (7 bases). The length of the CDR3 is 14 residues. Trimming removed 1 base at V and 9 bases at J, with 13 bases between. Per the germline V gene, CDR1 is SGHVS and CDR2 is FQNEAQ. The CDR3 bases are TGTGCCAGCAGCTTAGGTCTGGGGGGGCCTGAGCAGTTCTTC. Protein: CASSLGLGGPEQFF.

CDR3 protein: CASSEHSSLSNQPQHF. CDR3 nucleotide sequence: TGTGCCAGCAGTGAACACAGTTCTCTTAGCAATCAGCCCCAGCATTTT. The rearrangement uses TRBV6-1 and TRBJ1-5; unclear D gene. The V and J ends lost 2 bases and 0 bases respectively, with 11 bases between them. The CDR3 sequence is 16 residues long. Germline V gene lookup returns CDR1 MNHNS and CDR2 SASEGT.

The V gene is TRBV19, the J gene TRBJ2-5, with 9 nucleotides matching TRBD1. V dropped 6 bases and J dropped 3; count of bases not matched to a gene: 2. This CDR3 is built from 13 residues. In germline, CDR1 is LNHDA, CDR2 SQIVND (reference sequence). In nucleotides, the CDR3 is TGTGCCAGTAGATGGACAGGGGAAGAGACCCAGTACTTC. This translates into CASRWTGEETQYF.

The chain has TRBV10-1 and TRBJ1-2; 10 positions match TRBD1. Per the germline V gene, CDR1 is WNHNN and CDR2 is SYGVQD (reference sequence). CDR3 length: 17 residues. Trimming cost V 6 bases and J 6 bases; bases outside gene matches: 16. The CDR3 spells CASSDTGTGVNRNGYTF. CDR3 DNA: TGCGCCAGCAGCGACACCGGGACAGGGGTAAATCGGAATGGCTACACCTTC.

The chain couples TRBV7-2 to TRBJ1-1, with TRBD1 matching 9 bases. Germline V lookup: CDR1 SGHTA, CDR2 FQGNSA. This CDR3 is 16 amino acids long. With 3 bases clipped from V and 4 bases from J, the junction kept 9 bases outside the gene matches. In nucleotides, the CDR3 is TGTGCCAGCAGCTTCTCGGACAGGGGCCCTAGCACTGAAGCTTTCTTT. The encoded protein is CASSFSDRGPSTEAFF.

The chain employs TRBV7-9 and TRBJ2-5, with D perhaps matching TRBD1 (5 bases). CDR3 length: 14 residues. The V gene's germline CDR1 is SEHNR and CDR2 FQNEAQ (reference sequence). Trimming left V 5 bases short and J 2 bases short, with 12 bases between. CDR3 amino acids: CASSHSREQETQYF. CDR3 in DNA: TGTGCCAGCAGCCATTCCAGGGAACAAGAGACCCAGTACTTC.

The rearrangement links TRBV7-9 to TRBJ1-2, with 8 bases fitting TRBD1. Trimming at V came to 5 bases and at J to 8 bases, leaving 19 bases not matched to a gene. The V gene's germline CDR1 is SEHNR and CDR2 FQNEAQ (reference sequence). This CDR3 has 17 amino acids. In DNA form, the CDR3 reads TGTGCCAGCAGCAGGGGAGGTTTAGGACAGGGTAACGTCGGCTACACCTTC. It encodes CASSRGGLGQGNVGYTF. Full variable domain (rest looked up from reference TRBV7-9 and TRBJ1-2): DTGVSQNPRHKITKRGQNVTFRCDPISEHNRLYWYRQTLGQGPEFLTYFQNEAQLEKSRLLSDRFSAERPKGSFSTLEIQRTEQGDSAMYLCASSRGGLGQGNVGYTFGSGTRLTVV.